Shown below are 13 T cell receptor beta chains from a single sample sequenced in a study of identical twins. TCRdb independently ran MiXCR on the 5' RACE reads; one entry per CDR3 protein. The repertoire has roughly 1.6 million distinct CDR3 sequences, 25% to 35% of them found once; the top ten carry more than 0.25%. Specimen: cord blood. The receptor source for this set is a newborn girl in good health.

V gene TRBV15 combines with J gene TRBJ2-2; 10 bases match TRBD2. From germline, CDR1 is LNHNV and CDR2 YYDKDF (reference sequence). V dropped 5 bases and J dropped 4; count of bases not matched to a gene: 4. The CDR3 loop spans 15 amino acids. In DNA form, the CDR3 reads TGTGCCACCAGCTCCCGGACTAGCGGCACCGGGGAGCTGTTTTTT. Translation gives CATSSRTSGTGELFF.

In the case of this clonotype: At one end, the junction sequence differs from germline, possibly due to a read error. This CDR3 reads CAGSQEGGETKTQYF. CDR3 DNA: TGTGCCGGCAGCCAAGAGGGTGGGGAGACGAAGACCCAGTACTTC. V is TRBV4-2 and J is TRBJ2-4; a possible D gene is TRBD2 (5 bases). Near its end, the DNA agrees better with TRBJ2-5, so the J call may be wrong. The CDR3 is made up of 15 amino acids. Germline V gene data show CDR1 as LGHNA and CDR2 as YNFKEQ.

The rearrangement joins TRBV28 to TRBJ2-5; possible D gene TRBD2, 5 bases. The CDR3 runs 14 residues. Germline V gives CDR1 MDHEN, CDR2 SYDVKM. Trimming removed 8 bases at V and 11 bases at J, with 24 bases between. CDR3 in DNA: TGTGCCAGCCGAGAGGGAACCCGGGCCCATGAGCAGTACTTC. As protein: CASREGTRAHEQYF. Full variable domain (rest looked up from reference TRBV28 and TRBJ2-5): DVKVTQSSRYLVKRTGEKVFLECVQDMDHENMFWYRQDPGLGLRLIYFSYDVKMKEKGDIPEGYSVSREKKERFSLILESASTNQTSMYLCASREGTRAHEQYFGPGTRLLVL.

This sequence joins TRBV20-1 and TRBJ1-2, with a possible D match to TRBD1 (5 bases). V shed 4 bases and J shed 7 bases, with 10 bases lying between them. The CDR3 has 11 amino acids. Germline-derived CDR1 and CDR2 are DFQATT and SNEGSKA (reference sequence). CDR3 protein: CSATPGSGYTF. Here the CDR3 DNA reads TGCAGTGCTACGCCAGGGAGTGGCTACACCTTC.

Comment on this clonotype: Sequence at one end of the junction differs from germline and may be a read error. The chain uses TRBV7-2 and TRBJ2-1; 7 positions agree with TRBD1. Germline V gene lookup returns CDR1 SGHTA and CDR2 FQGNSA. The CDR3 extends over 16 amino acids. The CDR3 DNA sequence: TGTGCCAGCAGCTTCCCCGGACAGGCCACCTACAATGAGCGGTTCTTC. It yields the protein CASSFPGQATYNERFF. The variable domain in full, completed from reference TRBV7-2 and TRBJ2-1, reads GAGVSQSPSNKVTEKGKDVELRCDPISGHTALYWYRQSLGQGLEFLIYFQGNSAPDKSGLPSDRFSAERTGGSVSTLTIQRTQQEDSAVYLCASSFPGQATYNERFFGPGTRLTVL.

The rearrangement joins TRBV4-1 to TRBJ2-5; TRBD2 agrees at 7 bases. V lost 1 base to trimming and J lost 0 bases; unmatched junction nucleotides: 2. The germline V gene has CDR1 MGHRA and CDR2 YSYEKL. The CDR3 loop spans 15 amino acids. CDR3 protein: CASSQVSGYQETQYF. For the CDR3, the DNA is TGCGCCAGCAGCCAAGTTAGCGGGTACCAAGAGACCCAGTACTTC.

This sequence joins TRBV20-1 and TRBJ1-1; D might be TRBD1 (5 bases). CDR3 length: 14 amino acids. Germline assignment: CDR1 DFQATT and CDR2 SNEGSKA (reference sequence). V was cut by 4 bases and J by 0 bases, with 12 bases left in between. DNA of the CDR3: TGCAGTGCTACCAGGGCTAAGTTGAACACTGAAGCTTTCTTT. Translation: CSATRAKLNTEAFF.

This chain uses TRBV5-1 with TRBJ2-1; D is unclear. The length of the CDR3 is 17 residues. Germline V gives CDR1 SGHRS, CDR2 YFSETQ. Trimming pared 3 bases from V and 0 bases from J, leaving 16 bases between. CDR3 sequence: CASSSDKALSSYNEQFF. The CDR3 nucleotides are TGCGCCAGCAGCTCGGATAAAGCGTTGAGCTCCTACAATGAGCAGTTCTTC.

A few counts support this clonotype. This chain connects TRBV3-1 to TRBJ2-2, with 8 bases aligning to TRBD1. From germline, CDR1 is LGHDT and CDR2 YNNKEL (reference sequence). There are 16 residues in the CDR3. With V trimmed by 4 bases and J by 5 bases, 9 bases remained unmatched. The DNA for the CDR3 is TGTGCCAGCAGCCTATCCCGACAGGGGAGGACCGGGGAGCTGTTTTTT. Its translation: CASSLSRQGRTGELFF.

The chain couples TRBV6-1 to TRBJ2-3, with D possibly TRBD2 on 5 matching bases. This CDR3 is 15 amino acids long. V was shortened by 3 bases and J by 3 bases, with 13 bases between the two germline ends. In germline, CDR1 is MNHNS, CDR2 SASEGT. This chain's CDR3 is CASSDVRSATDTQYF. The DNA of the CDR3 is TGTGCCAGCAGTGATGTGCGTAGCGCTACAGATACGCAGTATTTT.

The chain is built from TRBV12-3 or TRBV12-4 and TRBJ2-2, with TRBD2 identical over 8 bases. The CDR3 totals 16 residues. Germline trimming cut 7 bases from V and 4 bases from J; bases unmatched to any gene: 11. The CDR3 nucleotides read TGTGCCAGCAATCTCCCGGGACTAGTCGTCACCGGGGAGCTGTTTTTT. The encoded protein is CASNLPGLVVTGELFF.

This rearrangement joins TRBV28 to TRBJ2-2, with D unclear. V was trimmed by 6 bases and J by 9 bases, leaving 11 bases between them. This CDR3 spans 12 amino acids. The germline V gene encodes CDR1 MDHEN and CDR2 SYDVKM. CDR3 DNA: TGTGCCAGCAGCTTAGTAGGACGGGAGCTGTTTTTT. Translated, it gives CASSLVGRELFF.

The chain uses TRBV15 and TRBJ2-5; D possibly corresponds to TRBD1 (6 bases). Germline V gives CDR1 LNHNV, CDR2 YYDKDF (reference sequence). The ends were cut back, 0 bases at V and 1 base at J, with 15 bases in the middle. This CDR3 is built from 17 residues. The CDR3 DNA reads as TGTGCCACCAGCAGAGAGAGGGCAGGGGTGCTCCAAGAGACCCAGTACTTC. Translation gives CATSRERAGVLQETQYF.